The entry below describes one T cell receptor (beta chain). No cognate antigen has been identified for it. No qualities accompany the bases; no much larger clone lies one base away. The data were taken from a study of blood T cell repertoires in COVID-19 (dated by TCRdb to 2018 to 2020). Background for the entire study: Collaborator samples came from the United States, Italy and Spain and covered acute and convalescent phases of COVID-19. Sample metadata almost always included a de-identified subject ID, COVID-19 status, age in years and sex. Subjects who had been exposed to COVID-19, were actively infected with it, or had recovered from it provided the deeply sampled blood TCRbeta repertoires that made up the dataset. The prospective study material was composed of cDNA or gDNA derived from T cells, B-cell-depleted T cells, or PBMCs. The repertoires were made available in a free public database intended to serve as a resource for research on the immune response to SARS-CoV-2. HLA class I and class II types, where available, came from metadata supplied by the sample provider rather than from assay-based typing. Samples were obtained from the ongoing ImmuneRACE study (first 160 participants) and from over a thousand subjects provided by 6 global collaborators. Overall study outcomes, separate from this receptor: The amount of clinical and demographic metadata varied by source and participant and was provided uncurated.

In the prospective study, participants were about 18 to 100 years old, resided in about two dozen geographic areas of the United States, and were enrolled through a virtual design. To assign participants to cohorts, the prospective study relied on clinical history that participants themselves reported in a screening survey and a study questionnaire. Recovered participants in ImmuneRACE Cohort 3 were defined as having two consecutive negative NP/OP PCR tests, clearance from a healthcare professional, or resolution of symptoms. Each participant in the prospective study had whole blood, serum and a nasopharyngeal or oropharyngeal swab collected by mobile phlebotomists. Additional blood draws and questionnaires over an approximately 2-month period could optionally be provided by prospective study participants. Blood samples from the prospective study were shipped frozen or at room temperature prior to DNA extraction.

CDR1 and CDR2 are drawn from the germline V gene (reference sequence): MNHEY, SMNVEV. The CDR3 holds 12 amino acids from the cysteine to the phenylalanine. Of all the DNA, just the CDR3 is kept, 36 bases in frame from base 1. V loses 7 bases of germline sequence and J loses 0 bases, and the interval between the two ends is 7 bases. TCRbeta CDR3 regions were amplified from genomic DNA using the immunoSEQ Assay, a bias-controlled multiplex PCR. On the authors' methods: The number of nucleated cells in each sample was estimated by amplification of reference gene primers within the assay. Sequence reads were collapsed and filtered to measure the absolute abundance of every unique TCRbeta CDR3 rearrangement. For each sample, productive Simpson clonality was calculated as the square root of Simpson's diversity index over productive rearrangements. Held by TCRdb, this immuneACCESS table contains in-frame sequences only and omits some clones. Under half of the omission traces to an unresolved V gene where checked; the cause of the rest is unknown. V and J calls and clone size come straight from that table; D and trimming were deduced from the DNA. The sample profile shows fewer than 400,000 clones; over 80% of them were found once. The ten largest clonotypes hold less than 5.5% of the sample.

This TCR came from a man aged 25-45 years who had recovered from COVID-19. Sequencing used PBMCs or T cells enriched from blood (not recorded which). The chain uses TRBV27 and TRBJ2-7; D gene: possibly TRBD1, on 6 matching bases. The DNA is TGTGCCAGCAAGGACAGCTCCTACGAGCAGTACTTC. This yields the protein CASKDSSYEQYF.